This T cell receptor beta chain came from a study of blood T cell repertoires in COVID-19. As for the study in general: COVID-19 samples, acute and convalescent, were from the United States, Italy and Spain. T cells, B-cell-depleted T cells, or PBMCs provided the cDNA or gDNA that served as material.

Per the original data handling: Estimates of nucleated cell counts were drawn from the amplification of reference gene primers. The assay was immunoSEQ multiplex PCR, and TCRdb's table has in-frame clones only and misses some. For V, J and clone size, that table is used; D and trimming come from the DNA. The sample gives about 35,000 clones, about nine tenths of which show up once; roughly 19% is in the top ten. CDR1 DFQATT and CDR2 SNEGSKA come from the germline V gene (reference sequence). Trimming left V 1 base short and J 8 bases short, with 8 bases between. CDR3 length: 11 residues. This clonotype was sampled from an elderly man with acute or convalescent COVID-19. The material sequenced was peripheral blood. This sequence joins TRBV20-1 and TRBJ1-1; D uncertain. CDR3 nucleotides: TGCAGTGCTAGAGGCGACGGGGAAGCTTTCTTT. Its translation is CSARGDGEAFF.